This entry lists 7 T cell receptor beta chains sequenced from one sample in a study of T cell responses to AZD1222 COVID-19 vaccine (TCRdb year 2021). The sample's time point, from its label and the paper: baseline before first vaccination. The treatment or condition label corresponds to: meningococcal conjugate vaccine given as trial control. Library generation was performed with the immunoSEQ multiplex PCR assay. TCRdb mirrors the immuneACCESS table, restricted to in-frame sequences. Some clones are absent from its copies; in checked studies, under half trace to an unresolved V gene, and the reason for the others is unknown. This sample is represented by roughly 80,000 clones; around 89% of them were singletons. The ten most abundant clones make up 4% to 5.5% of the sample. The sequenced sample was peripheral blood, obtained on day 0 of MenACWY control vaccination. These receptors originate from an adult in good health.

V is TRBV7-9 and J is TRBJ2-1; unclear D gene. Trimming removed 5 bases from V and 5 bases from J, with 13 bases in between. CDR1 and CDR2 (germline): SEHNR, FQNEAQ (reference sequence). CDR3 length: 14 amino acids. The CDR3 sequence is CASSPRRQNNEQFF. As DNA, the CDR3 is TGTGCCAGCAGCCCCCGCCGGCAGAACAATGAGCAGTTCTTC.

This clone was recorded only once. The gene calls are TRBV6-1 and TRBJ2-1; D remains ambiguous. CDR3 length: 11 residues. Germline V CDR1 and CDR2: MNHNS, SASEGT. V dropped 3 bases and J dropped 12 bases, with 9 bases sitting between them. CDR3 in amino acids: CASSDQLRQFF. As DNA, the CDR3 is TGTGCCAGCAGTGATCAGTTACGGCAGTTCTTC.

V and J are TRBV18 and TRBJ1-4; D is ambiguous. V lost 2 bases and J 5 bases, leaving 9 bases between the germline ends. Germline-derived CDR1 and CDR2 are KGHSH and LQKENI. CDR3 size: 14 residues. The CDR3 nucleotides read TGTGCCAGCTCACCAGGCAGCCGAAATGAAAAACTGTTTTTT. Its translation is CASSPGSRNEKLFF.

This CDR3 is CASSHLHRDPSNEKLFF. CDR3 nucleotide sequence: TGCGCCAGCAGCCACCTCCACAGGGATCCGAGTAATGAAAAACTGTTTTTT. The J gene is TRBJ1-4, the V gene TRBV5-1; D perhaps matches TRBD1 (6 bases). There are 17 residues in the CDR3. Trimming cost V 4 bases and J 4 bases, with 20 bases left between them. The germline gives CDR1 SGHRS, CDR2 YFSETQ.

This clone has only a few counts. The chain joins TRBV7-6 to TRBJ2-7, with TRBD2 matching over 13 bases. Per germline, CDR1 SGHVS and CDR2 FNYEAQ. The CDR3 contains 15 residues. With V trimmed by 2 bases and J by 4 bases, 2 bases remained unmatched. The CDR3 DNA reads TGTGCCAGCAGCTTAAGGACTAGCGGGAGTTACGAGCAGTACTTC. This gives the protein CASSLRTSGSYEQYF.

The chain joins TRBV6-5 to TRBJ2-7, with 10 bases matching TRBD1. CDR3 length: 16 amino acids. V shed 0 bases, J shed 6 bases, and the junction held 8 bases outside the gene matches. Per germline, CDR1 MNHEY and CDR2 SVGAGI. Here the CDR3 DNA reads TGTGCCAGCAGTTACTCGACGGGGACAGGGGTCGTCGAGCAGTACTTC. This encodes CASSYSTGTGVVEQYF.

The V and J genes are TRBV20-1 and TRBJ2-1; D is unresolved. Germline V gene data show CDR1 as DFQATT and CDR2 as SNEGSKA (reference sequence). This CDR3 contains 11 residues. Trimming took off 6 bases at V and 5 bases at J, with 8 bases between the two ends. The chain's CDR3 is CSAPDHNEQFF. The CDR3 DNA is TGCAGTGCCCCAGATCACAATGAGCAGTTCTTC.